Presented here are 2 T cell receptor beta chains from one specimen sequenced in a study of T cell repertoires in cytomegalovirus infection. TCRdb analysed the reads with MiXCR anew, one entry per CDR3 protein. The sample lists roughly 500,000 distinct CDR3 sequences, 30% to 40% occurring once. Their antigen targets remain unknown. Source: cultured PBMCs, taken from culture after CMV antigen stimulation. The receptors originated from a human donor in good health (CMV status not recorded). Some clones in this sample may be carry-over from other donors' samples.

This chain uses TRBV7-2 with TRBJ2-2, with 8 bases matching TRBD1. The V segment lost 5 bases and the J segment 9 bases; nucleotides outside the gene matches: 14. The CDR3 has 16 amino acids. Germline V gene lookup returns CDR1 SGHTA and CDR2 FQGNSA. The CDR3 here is CASSALQGAYRRELFF. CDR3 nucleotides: TGTGCCAGCAGCGCTCTTCAGGGGGCGTATCGGCGGGAGCTGTTTTTT.

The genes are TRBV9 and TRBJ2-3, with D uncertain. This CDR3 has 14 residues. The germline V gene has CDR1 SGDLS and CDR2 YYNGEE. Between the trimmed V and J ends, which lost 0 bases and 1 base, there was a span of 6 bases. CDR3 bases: TGTGCCAGCAGCGTAGGGCTCGGCACAGATACGCAGTATTTT. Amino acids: CASSVGLGTDTQYF.